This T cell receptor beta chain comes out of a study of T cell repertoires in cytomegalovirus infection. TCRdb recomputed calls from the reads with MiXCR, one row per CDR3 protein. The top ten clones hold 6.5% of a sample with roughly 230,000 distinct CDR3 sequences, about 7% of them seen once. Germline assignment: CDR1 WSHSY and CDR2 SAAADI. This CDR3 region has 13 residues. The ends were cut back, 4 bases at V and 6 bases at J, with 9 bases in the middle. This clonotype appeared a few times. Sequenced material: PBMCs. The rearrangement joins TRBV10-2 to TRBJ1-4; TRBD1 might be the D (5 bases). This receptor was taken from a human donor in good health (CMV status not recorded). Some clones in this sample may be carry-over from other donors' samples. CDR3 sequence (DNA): TGCGCCAGCAGTGGCGGACACGATGAAAAACTGTTTTTT. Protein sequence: CASSGGHDEKLFF.